These 20 T cell receptor beta chains were all obtained from the same sample, sequenced in a study of radiotherapy plus CTLA-4 blockade in lung cancer. TCRdb's copy holds only in-frame clones and misses some; the assay was immunoSEQ multiplex PCR. The sample holds tens of thousands of clones, around 77% seen once. Specimen: peripheral blood, collected from a patient treated with radiotherapy plus ipilimumab. These receptors originate from a human donor with non-small cell lung cancer whose response to radiotherapy plus ipilimumab could not be evaluated. Some clones in this sample may be carry-over from other donors' samples.

J is TRBJ1-2 and V is TRBV5-1, with TRBD1 identical over 7 bases. Germline CDR1 SGHRS, CDR2 YFSETQ. The CDR3 runs 15 residues. The J segment lost 3 bases and the V segment lost 4 bases, leaving 9 bases of the junction unmatched. The CDR3 region has the DNA TGCGCCAGCAGCAGTACGACAGGGAAACACTATGGCTACACCTTC. Translating it yields CASSSTTGKHYGYTF.

On this clone: The same CDR3 arises from other DNA sequences in this sample as well. This sequence joins TRBV7-2 and TRBJ2-5, with D possibly being TRBD1 (6 bases). The V end lost 0 bases, the J end lost 5 bases, and 10 bases lay between the germline ends. The length of the CDR3 is 14 residues. CDR1 SGHTA and CDR2 FQGNSA come from the germline V gene. The CDR3, as DNA: TGTGCCAGCAGCTTAGCGGGGGCCAGGGAGACCCAGTACTTC. Translation: CASSLAGARETQYF.

The chain joins TRBV5-4 to TRBJ2-6; D gene unclear. Deletions cut 0 bases from V and 2 bases from J, with 6 bases between. The germline CDR1 and CDR2 sequences are SGHNT and YYREEE (reference sequence). This CDR3 is 15 amino acids long. The CDR3 reads CASSLARAGANVLTF. The CDR3 bases are TGTGCCAGCAGCTTGGCCCGGGCTGGGGCCAACGTCCTGACTTTC.

This clone was counted only a few times. The J gene is TRBJ2-3, the V gene TRBV4-3; D may be TRBD2 (5 bases). V dropped 3 bases and J dropped 1 base, with 11 bases sitting between them. The CDR3 extends over 15 amino acids. Germline-derived CDR1 and CDR2 are LGHNA and YSLEER. The CDR3 nucleotides are TGCGCCAGCAGCCAGTACCGGACTCGCACAGATACGCAGTATTTT. Translated: CASSQYRTRTDTQYF.

This clone showed up just a few times. The same CDR3 arises from other DNA sequences in this sample as well. V usage is TRBV10-3 and J usage is TRBJ2-7; D may be TRBD1 (5 bases). The CDR3 spans 12 residues. V lost 3 bases and J 4 bases, leaving 7 bases between the germline ends. CDR1 ENHRY and CDR2 SYGVKD come from the germline V gene. The CDR3 here is CAISDRGYEQYF. In DNA form, the CDR3 reads TGTGCCATCAGTGATAGGGGTTACGAGCAGTACTTC.

V gene TRBV18 combines with J gene TRBJ2-6; TRBD2 might be the D (6 bases). Trimming took 0 bases from V and 5 from J, leaving 11 bases between them. The CDR3 runs 16 residues. CDR1 is KGHSH and CDR2 is LQKENI in the germline V gene. The CDR3 DNA sequence: TGTGCCAGCTCACCACCGGAGGGCCGCCGGGCCAACGTCCTGACTTTC. It translates to CASSPPEGRRANVLTF.

The chain recombines TRBV29-1 with TRBJ1-5; D not certain. V lost 7 bases and J 0 bases, leaving 19 bases between the germline ends. The germline CDR1 and CDR2 sequences are SQVTM and ANQGSEA. The CDR3 consists of 16 residues. The chain's CDR3 is CSASNRSSPSNQPQHF. The CDR3 DNA is TGCAGCGCCTCCAACCGTTCCAGTCCTAGCAATCAGCCCCAGCATTTT.

The rearrangement uses TRBV6-5 and TRBJ1-1, with D possibly matching TRBD1 (5 bases). CDR1 and CDR2 from the germline V gene are MNHEY and SVGAGI. Trimming shortened V by 5 bases and J by 5 bases, and 12 bases separated the two germline ends. The CDR3 has 13 amino acids. CDR3 coding DNA: TGTGCCAGCAGTCTGCAGGGTAGGACTGAAGCTTTCTTT. The encoded protein is CASSLQGRTEAFF.

The V gene is TRBV5-1, the J gene TRBJ2-5; D unclear. The V and J ends lost 0 bases and 4 bases respectively, with 13 bases between them. Germline CDR1 is SGHRS and CDR2 is YFSETQ. This CDR3 contains 15 residues. The CDR3 spells CASSLEVTVPETQYF. DNA for the CDR3: TGCGCCAGCAGCTTGGAAGTAACGGTGCCAGAGACCCAGTACTTC. Filled out from reference TRBV5-1 and TRBJ2-5, the complete variable domain reads KAGVTQTPRYLIKTRGQQVTLSCSPISGHRSVSWYQQTPGQGLQFLFEYFSETQRNKGNFPGRFSGRQFSNSRSEMNVSTLELGDSALYLCASSLEVTVPETQYFGPGTRLLVL.

This clone was observed a handful of times. This chain joins TRBV19 and TRBJ2-1; 7 nucleotides match TRBD1. The CDR3 runs 15 residues. Germline lookup yields CDR1 LNHDA and CDR2 SQIVND (reference sequence). The V segment lost 7 bases and the J segment 4 bases; nucleotides outside the gene matches: 10. CDR3 protein: CASTPFGTAYNEQFF. CDR3 sequence (DNA): TGTGCCAGTACCCCCTTTGGGACAGCTTACAATGAGCAGTTCTTC. The variable domain in full, with the rest retrieved from reference TRBV19 and TRBJ2-1, is DGGITQSPKYLFRKEGQNVTLSCEQNLNHDAMYWYRQDPGQGLRLIYYSQIVNDFQKGDIAEGYSVSREKKESFPLTVTSAQKNPTAFYLCASTPFGTAYNEQFFGPGTRLTVL.

V usage is TRBV2 and J usage is TRBJ1-1; 11 bases line up with TRBD1. This CDR3 spans 13 amino acids. Germline CDR1 is SNHLY and CDR2 is FYNNEI. J was trimmed by 2 bases and V by 8 bases; bases with no gene match: 1. CDR3 bases: TGTGCCAGCGGACAGGGGGCAAACACTGAAGCTTTCTTT. Protein product: CASGQGANTEAFF.

The chain couples TRBV6-1 to TRBJ1-5; D ambiguous. This CDR3 region has 16 residues. Germline CDR1 MNHNS, CDR2 SASEGT. Trimming took off 4 bases at V and 3 bases at J, with 16 bases between the two ends. The CDR3 loop reads CASSAPVRSNNQPQHF. The CDR3 nucleotides are TGTGCCAGCAGTGCCCCAGTCAGAAGTAACAATCAGCCCCAGCATTTT.

The V call is TRBV6-5, the J call TRBJ2-5; 11 positions agree with TRBD1. With the DNA end fitting TRBJ2-7 better, the J assignment may be wrong. This CDR3 comprises 16 residues. Per the germline V gene, CDR1 is MNHEY and CDR2 is SVGAGI. This chain's CDR3 is CASSYRLGTGGYEQYF. CDR3 coding DNA: TGTGCCAGCAGTTACCGTCTCGGGACAGGGGGCTACGAGCAGTACTTC.

The chain joins TRBV19 to TRBJ1-5; TRBD1 aligns across 9 bases. This CDR3 contains 14 residues. Germline loops: CDR1 LNHDA, CDR2 SQIVND (reference sequence). The junction had 3 bases not matched to a gene; V was cut back by 7 bases and J by 2 bases. The CDR3 sequence: CASKRTGGNQPQHF. CDR3 in DNA: TGTGCCAGTAAGAGGACAGGGGGCAATCAGCCCCAGCATTTT.

The J gene is TRBJ2-3, the V gene TRBV4-2, with D perhaps matching TRBD2 (6 bases). The CDR3 consists of 13 residues. Trimming left V 3 bases short and J 3 bases short, with 7 bases between. In germline, CDR1 is LGHNA, CDR2 YNFKEQ. CDR3 sequence reads: CASSQGRTDTQYF. The CDR3 nucleotides read TGTGCCAGCAGCCAGGGGAGGACAGATACGCAGTATTTT.

V usage is TRBV5-4 and J usage is TRBJ2-5, with a possible D match to TRBD2 (5 bases). Germline CDR1 and CDR2: SGHNT and YYREEE (reference sequence). The CDR3 has 16 amino acids. V lost 4 bases and J lost 11, with 27 bases in between. CDR3 bases: TGTGCCAGCAGCATGTCATCGGGCGGCGATCTACGAGGGCAGTACTTC. Encoded protein: CASSMSSGGDLRGQYF.

The chain combines TRBV7-2 with TRBJ1-4; 10 bases match TRBD1. Trimming at V came to 5 bases and at J to 13 bases, leaving 4 bases not matched to a gene. The length of the CDR3 is 12 residues. Germline values: CDR1 SGHTA, CDR2 FQGNSA. This chain's CDR3 is CASSQTGGGLFF. DNA for the CDR3: TGTGCCAGCAGCCAGACAGGGGGCGGACTGTTTTTT.

The rearrangement joins TRBV28 to TRBJ1-2, with D hard to call. Between the trimmed V and J ends, which lost 5 bases and 2 bases, there was a span of 12 bases. Germline V lookup: CDR1 MDHEN, CDR2 SYDVKM. The CDR3 consists of 14 residues. CDR3 in amino acids: CASSTWTPNYGYTF. CDR3 sequence (DNA): TGTGCCAGCAGTACATGGACTCCGAACTATGGCTACACCTTC.

This clone came up a few times. The J gene is TRBJ1-1, the V gene TRBV4-1; D is possibly TRBD1 (5 bases). V was trimmed by 3 bases and J by 3 bases, leaving 8 bases between them. CDR1 is MGHRA, CDR2 YSYEKL, per germline. The CDR3 has 13 residues. The CDR3 nucleotides are TGCGCCAGCAGCCACGTACAGGACACTGAAGCTTTCTTT. This codes for CASSHVQDTEAFF.

CDR3 DNA sequence: TGTGCCAGCAGGGGGCAAACCGGGGAGCTGTTTTTT. Its translation: CASRGQTGELFF. The chain is built from TRBV6-5 and TRBJ2-2, with D tentatively TRBD1 (5 bases). The ends were cut back, 6 bases at V and 5 bases at J, with 7 bases in the middle. Germline-derived CDR1 and CDR2 are MNHEY and SVGAGI. The CDR3 extends over 12 amino acids.